This T cell receptor beta chain was identified in a study of T cells in women clearing cervical HPV infection. Background on the study: Case blood was drawn when the lesion was first found; control blood after infection became undetectable.

General study results and limits: CIN3+ cases had significantly higher TCR richness than controls; evenness did not differ. Cases carried less TRBV6-7 than controls: about 0.1% versus 0.15%.

Turning to this clone: No antigen is known for it. The read ends 3 residues shy of where the CDR3 ends; the end is completed using the germline J gene.

Profiled with immunoSEQ multiplex PCR; TCRdb holds only in-frame clones, not every one. The ten top clones account for roughly 6.3%, within a sample of more than 20,000 clones. The germline CDR1 and CDR2 sequences are SGHVS and FNYEAQ. This CDR3 is built from 15 residues. The rearrangement uses TRBV7-6 and TRBJ1-1; TRBD1 matches 7 bases. The receptor was isolated from a woman between 18 and 75 years old with a cervical HPV16 infection that either progressed to CIN3+ or cleared (not recorded which). The sequencing input was blood buffy coat. The CDR3 here is CASSLGRDSSYEAFF. The covered CDR3 bases are TGTGCCAGCAGCTTAGGGCGGGACAGCTCCTACGAA.